Following are 17 T cell receptor beta chains from one sample sequenced in a study of CD8 T cells in ankylosing spondylitis. TCRdb analysed the 5' RACE reads with MiXCR anew, one entry per CDR3 protein. Among 200,000 to 250,000 distinct CDR3 sequences listed, roughly 25% were seen once. What was sequenced was blood, either unsorted or a sorted T cell fraction (not recorded which). The source is a male donor with ankylosing spondylitis or in good health (not recorded which).

This clonotype was detected many times. The chain employs TRBV4-1 and TRBJ1-1; 9 bases map to TRBD1. The trim removed 4 bases at V and 4 bases at J, leaving 10 bases unmatched. The CDR3 runs to 16 residues. The germline CDR1 and CDR2 sequences are MGHRA and YSYEKL. CDR3 protein: CASSLGTGKGRTEAFF. The CDR3 region has the DNA TGCGCCAGCAGCCTAGGGACAGGGAAAGGCCGCACTGAAGCTTTCTTT.

This clonotype was seen more than once but under ten times. This rearrangement joins TRBV20-1 to TRBJ1-6; 9 nucleotides line up with TRBD1. The germline CDR1 and CDR2 sequences are DFQATT and SNEGSKA (reference sequence). V shed 6 bases, J shed 8 bases, and the junction held 8 bases outside the gene matches. This CDR3 is 14 amino acids long. The CDR3, as DNA: TGCAGTGCACATACAGGGGGCCTGTATTCACCCCTCCACTTT. It codes for CSAHTGGLYSPLHF.

This clonotype was picked up many times. The rearrangement joins TRBV12-3 or TRBV12-4 to TRBJ1-2; 8 nucleotides match TRBD1. The CDR3 runs to 15 residues. V lost 2 bases and J lost 0; bases outside the gene matches: 2. The CDR3, as DNA: TGTGCCAGCAGTTTAACGGGACAGGCTAACTATGGCTACACCTTC. Amino acids: CASSLTGQANYGYTF.

The rearrangement uses TRBV20-1 and TRBJ2-1; 10 nucleotides line up with TRBD2. This CDR3 comprises 15 residues. V was pared by 4 bases and J by 7 bases, with 10 bases of the junction left unmatched. The germline V gene has CDR1 DFQATT and CDR2 SNEGSKA (reference sequence). The CDR3 DNA follows: TGCAGTGCTAAACTTAGCGGGAGGAAATTAAATGAGCAGTTCTTC. Its protein product is CSAKLSGRKLNEQFF.

The chain uses TRBV6-5 and TRBJ2-1; 8 nucleotides agree with TRBD1. The CDR3 spans 15 residues. The V gene's germline CDR1 is MNHEY and CDR2 SVGAGI. V lost 2 bases and J lost 9; bases outside the gene matches: 9. The CDR3 sequence is CASSYSVAGGSEQFF. The CDR3 nucleotides are TGTGCCAGCAGTTACAGCGTCGCAGGGGGCAGTGAGCAGTTCTTC.

This clonotype was seen a single time. The chain is built from TRBV20-1 and TRBJ2-1; 13 nucleotides match TRBD2. This CDR3 has 18 amino acids. The junction had 8 bases not matched to a gene; V was cut back by 3 bases and J by 0 bases. Germline CDR1 reads DFQATT; CDR2 reads SNEGSKA (reference sequence). CDR3 region: CSASPGLAGRISYNEQFF. CDR3 DNA sequence: TGCAGTGCTAGTCCGGGACTAGCGGGACGGATCTCCTACAATGAGCAGTTCTTC.

The rearrangement joins TRBV6-4 to TRBJ2-1; 9 nucleotides match TRBD2. Germline assignment: CDR1 MRHNA and CDR2 SNTAGT. The J segment lost 2 bases and the V segment lost 5 bases, leaving 4 bases of the junction unmatched. This CDR3 contains 15 residues. This CDR3 is CASSSSGEPYNEQFF. In DNA, the CDR3 is TGTGCCAGCAGTTCTAGCGGGGAGCCCTACAATGAGCAGTTCTTC.

There are many counts of this clonotype. V usage is TRBV20-1 and J usage is TRBJ2-1; D is unclear. The V end was cut by 1 base, the J end by 3 bases, with 10 bases between. Germline V gene lookup returns CDR1 DFQATT and CDR2 SNEGSKA (reference sequence). This CDR3 has 14 residues. The CDR3 DNA reads as TGCAGTGCTAGAGGGGGTAACGACTACAATGAGCAGTTCTTC. This sequence encodes CSARGGNDYNEQFF.

The chain employs TRBV9 and TRBJ1-5; tentative D call: TRBD1 (5 bases). V was trimmed by 4 bases and J by 2 bases, leaving 10 bases between them. Germline lookup yields CDR1 SGDLS and CDR2 YYNGEE. CDR3 length equals 14 residues. CDR3 in amino acids: CASSPGVGNQPQHF. The CDR3 coding sequence is TGTGCCAGCAGCCCGGGGGTAGGCAATCAGCCCCAGCATTTT.

This clonotype occurred many times. The J gene is TRBJ2-3, the V gene TRBV5-1, with TRBD1 matching over 7 bases. This CDR3 has 15 amino acids. Germline CDR1 reads SGHRS; CDR2 reads YFSETQ. The trim removed 4 bases at V and 2 bases at J, leaving 7 bases unmatched. The CDR3 nucleotides read TGCGCCAGCAGCACGAAGGGGGCGGACACAGATACGCAGTATTTT. Its protein product is CASSTKGADTDTQYF.

This clonotype has ten or more counts. The CDR3 DNA reads as TGTGCCAGCAGTTACTCGGTCGACACAGTCACCGGGGAGCTGTTTTTT. This translates into CASSYSVDTVTGELFF. The rearrangement links TRBV6-5 to TRBJ2-2; D ambiguous. Deletions cut 0 bases from V and 4 bases from J, with 12 bases between. Germline V gene data show CDR1 as MNHEY and CDR2 as SVGAGI. The length of the CDR3 is 16 residues.

The rearrangement joins TRBV20-1 to TRBJ1-6; TRBD1 matches 7 bases. J was trimmed by 10 bases and V by 5 bases; bases with no gene match: 17. This CDR3 has 16 residues. Germline CDR1 DFQATT, CDR2 SNEGSKA (reference sequence). The CDR3 sequence: CSALLPLTGWNSPLHF. The CDR3 DNA reads TGCAGTGCTCTACTTCCCTTGACAGGGTGGAACTCACCCCTCCACTTT.

This chain joins TRBV6-2 or TRBV6-3 and TRBJ2-1, with unresolved D. V lost 9 bases and J 7 bases, leaving 16 bases between the germline ends. The CDR3 has 13 residues. Germline lookup yields CDR1 MNHEY and CDR2 SVGEGT. The CDR3, as DNA: TGTGCCAGTCAGCCAGGTATGGGGAATGAGCAGTTCTTC. Residues: CASQPGMGNEQFF.

As regards this clonotype: The junction shows a germline mismatch at one end, possibly a read error. The genes are TRBV6-5 and TRBJ2-1; the D gene is possibly TRBD2 (6 bases). The CDR3 sequence is 13 residues long. The V gene's germline CDR1 is MNHEY and CDR2 SVGAGI. This chain's CDR3 is CTSSYWRGTEQFF. CDR3 in DNA: TGTACCAGCAGTTACTGGCGCGGGACGGAGCAGTTCTTC.

This clonotype was observed at least ten times. The V and J genes are TRBV29-1 and TRBJ2-1; D possibly corresponds to TRBD1 (6 bases). The CDR3 has 12 residues. CDR1 is SQVTM and CDR2 is ANQGSEA in the germline V gene. V lost 7 bases, J lost 6 bases, and 13 bases lay in between. CDR3 residues: CSGNTGLNEQFF. The CDR3 DNA is TGCAGCGGAAACACAGGGCTCAATGAGCAGTTCTTC.

V usage is TRBV20-1 and J usage is TRBJ2-7; 9 bases match TRBD1. CDR3 length equals 19 residues. The germline V gene has CDR1 DFQATT and CDR2 SNEGSKA (reference sequence). The V segment lost 4 bases and the J segment 0 bases; nucleotides outside the gene matches: 19. The CDR3 sequence: CSAIGTGSRIADYSYEQYF. DNA of the CDR3: TGCAGTGCTATTGGGACAGGGTCAAGAATAGCGGACTACTCCTACGAGCAGTACTTC.

This clonotype was detected only a few times. This rearrangement joins TRBV20-1 to TRBJ2-5, with D possibly matching TRBD1 (6 bases). The germline V and J ends were trimmed by 5 bases and 2 bases, with 12 bases remaining between them. CDR1 and CDR2 (germline): DFQATT, SNEGSKA (reference sequence). This CDR3 has 13 residues. The CDR3 DNA follows: TGCAGTGCTCCTGGACAGCGTCAAGAGACCCAGTACTTC. Protein sequence: CSAPGQRQETQYF.